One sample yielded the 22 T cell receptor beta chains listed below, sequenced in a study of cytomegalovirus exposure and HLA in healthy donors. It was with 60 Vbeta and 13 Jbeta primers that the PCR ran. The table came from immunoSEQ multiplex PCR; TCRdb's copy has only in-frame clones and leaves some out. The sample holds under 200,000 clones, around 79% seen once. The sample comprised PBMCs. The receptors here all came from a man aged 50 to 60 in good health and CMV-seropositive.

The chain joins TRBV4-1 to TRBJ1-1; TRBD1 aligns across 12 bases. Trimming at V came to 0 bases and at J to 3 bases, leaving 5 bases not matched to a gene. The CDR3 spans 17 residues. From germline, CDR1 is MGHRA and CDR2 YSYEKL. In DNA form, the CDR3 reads TGCGCCAGCAGCCAAGACGGGACAGGGGGCGGATACACTGAAGCTTTCTTT. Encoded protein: CASSQDGTGGGYTEAFF.

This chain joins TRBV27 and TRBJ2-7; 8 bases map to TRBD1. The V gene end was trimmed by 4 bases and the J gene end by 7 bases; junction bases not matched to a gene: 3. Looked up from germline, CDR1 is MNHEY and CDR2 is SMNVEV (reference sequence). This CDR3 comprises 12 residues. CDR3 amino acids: CASSSRTGEQYF. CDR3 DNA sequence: TGTGCCAGCAGTTCCCGGACAGGGGAGCAGTACTTC.

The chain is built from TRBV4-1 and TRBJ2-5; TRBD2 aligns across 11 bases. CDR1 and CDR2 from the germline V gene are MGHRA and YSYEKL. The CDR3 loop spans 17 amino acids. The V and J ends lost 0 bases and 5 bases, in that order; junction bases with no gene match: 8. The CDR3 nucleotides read TGCGCCAGCAGCCAAGATGGGATAGCGGGGGGGTTGGAGACCCAGTACTTC. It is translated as CASSQDGIAGGLETQYF.

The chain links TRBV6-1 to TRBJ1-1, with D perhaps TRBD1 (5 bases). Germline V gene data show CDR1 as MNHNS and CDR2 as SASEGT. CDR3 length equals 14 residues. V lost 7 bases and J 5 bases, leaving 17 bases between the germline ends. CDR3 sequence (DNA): TGTGCCAGCACCCCGCTGGAGGGGAGGACTGAAGCTTTCTTT. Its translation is CASTPLEGRTEAFF.

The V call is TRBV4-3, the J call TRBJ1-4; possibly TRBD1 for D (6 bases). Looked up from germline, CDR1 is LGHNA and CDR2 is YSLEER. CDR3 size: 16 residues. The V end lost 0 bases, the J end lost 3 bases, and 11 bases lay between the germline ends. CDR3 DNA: TGCGCCAGCAGCCAAGATCGGGGGGCGGCTAATGAAAAACTGTTTTTT. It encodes CASSQDRGAANEKLFF.

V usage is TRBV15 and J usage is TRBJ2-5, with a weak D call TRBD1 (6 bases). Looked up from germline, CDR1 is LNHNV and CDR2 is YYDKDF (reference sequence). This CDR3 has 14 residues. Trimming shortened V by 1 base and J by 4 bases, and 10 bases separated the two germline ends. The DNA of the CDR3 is TGTGCCACCAGCAGAGGGGGGCGCTTAGAGACCCAGTACTTC. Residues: CATSRGGRLETQYF.

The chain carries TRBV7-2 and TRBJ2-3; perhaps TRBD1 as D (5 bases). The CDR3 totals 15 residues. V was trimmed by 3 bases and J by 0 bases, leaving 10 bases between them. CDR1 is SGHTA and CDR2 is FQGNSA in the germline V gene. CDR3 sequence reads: CASSFTTASTDTQYF. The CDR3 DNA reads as TGTGCCAGCAGCTTTACGACAGCTAGCACAGATACGCAGTATTTT.

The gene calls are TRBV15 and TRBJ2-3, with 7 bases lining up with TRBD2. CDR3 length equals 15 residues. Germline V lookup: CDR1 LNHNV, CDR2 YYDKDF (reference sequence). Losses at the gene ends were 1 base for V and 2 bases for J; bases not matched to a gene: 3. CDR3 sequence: CATSRGGGTTDTQYF. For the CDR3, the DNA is TGTGCCACCAGCAGAGGGGGGGGGACCACAGATACGCAGTATTTT.

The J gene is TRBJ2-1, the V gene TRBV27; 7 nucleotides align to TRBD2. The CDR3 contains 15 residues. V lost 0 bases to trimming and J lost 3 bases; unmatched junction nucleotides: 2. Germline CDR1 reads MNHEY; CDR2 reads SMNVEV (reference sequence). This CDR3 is CASSLSGGSYNEQFF. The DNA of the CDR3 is TGTGCCAGCAGTTTATCGGGCGGGAGCTACAATGAGCAGTTCTTC.

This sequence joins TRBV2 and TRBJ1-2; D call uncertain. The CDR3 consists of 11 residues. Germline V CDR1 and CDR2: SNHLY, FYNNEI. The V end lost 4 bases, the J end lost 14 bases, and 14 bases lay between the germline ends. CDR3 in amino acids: CASSADGGRTF. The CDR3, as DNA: TGTGCCAGCAGTGCGGATGGAGGTCGGACCTTC.

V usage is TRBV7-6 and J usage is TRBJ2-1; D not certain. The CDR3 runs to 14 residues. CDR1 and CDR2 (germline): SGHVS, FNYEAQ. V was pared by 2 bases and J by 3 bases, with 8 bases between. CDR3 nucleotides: TGTGCCAGCAGCTTAACGCACAGCTACAATGAGCAGTTCTTC. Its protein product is CASSLTHSYNEQFF.

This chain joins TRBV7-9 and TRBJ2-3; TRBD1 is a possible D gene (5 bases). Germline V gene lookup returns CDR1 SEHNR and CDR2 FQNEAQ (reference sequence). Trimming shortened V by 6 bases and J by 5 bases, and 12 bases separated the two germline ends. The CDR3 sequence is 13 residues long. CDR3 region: CASSTGRGDTQYF. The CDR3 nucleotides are TGTGCCAGCAGTACTGGAAGGGGAGATACGCAGTATTTT.

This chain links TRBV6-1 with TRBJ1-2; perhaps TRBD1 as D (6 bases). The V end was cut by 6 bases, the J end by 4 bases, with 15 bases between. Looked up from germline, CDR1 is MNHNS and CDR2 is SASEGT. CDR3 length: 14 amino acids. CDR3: CASRDRQVPYGYTF. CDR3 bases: TGTGCCAGCAGGGACAGACAGGTACCCTATGGCTACACCTTC.

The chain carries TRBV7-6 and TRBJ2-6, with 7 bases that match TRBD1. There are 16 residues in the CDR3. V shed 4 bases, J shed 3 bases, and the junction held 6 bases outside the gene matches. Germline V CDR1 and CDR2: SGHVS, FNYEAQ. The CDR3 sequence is CASSSIDRVGANVLTF. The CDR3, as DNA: TGTGCCAGCAGCTCGATAGACAGGGTTGGGGCCAACGTCCTGACTTTC.

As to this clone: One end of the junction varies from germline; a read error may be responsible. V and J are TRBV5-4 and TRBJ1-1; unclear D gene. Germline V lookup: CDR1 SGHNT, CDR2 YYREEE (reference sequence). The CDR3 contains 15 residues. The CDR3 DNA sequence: TGCGCCAGCAGCCAAGATTTAAGCCGCGACACTGAAGCTTTCTTT. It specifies CASSQDLSRDTEAFF.

CDR3 region: CASRGTGYGYEQFF. The CDR3 DNA reads as TGTGCCAGCAGAGGGACAGGTTATGGCTATGAGCAGTTCTTC. The chain carries TRBV6-5 and TRBJ2-1, with 8 nucleotides matching TRBD1. The germline V gene encodes CDR1 MNHEY and CDR2 SVGAGI. The CDR3 is 14 residues long. J lost 8 bases, V lost 6 bases, and 9 bases had no gene match.

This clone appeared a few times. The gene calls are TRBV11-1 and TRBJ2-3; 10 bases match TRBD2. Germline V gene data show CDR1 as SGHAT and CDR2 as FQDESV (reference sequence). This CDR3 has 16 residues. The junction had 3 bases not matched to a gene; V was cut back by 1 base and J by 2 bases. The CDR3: CASSLGTSGVTDTQYF. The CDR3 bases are TGTGCCAGCAGCTTAGGAACTAGCGGGGTCACAGATACGCAGTATTTT.

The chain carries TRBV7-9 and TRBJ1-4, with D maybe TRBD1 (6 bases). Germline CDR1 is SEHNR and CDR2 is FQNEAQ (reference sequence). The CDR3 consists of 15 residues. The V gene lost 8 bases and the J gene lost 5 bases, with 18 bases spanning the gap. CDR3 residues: CASRRMGQGNEKLFF. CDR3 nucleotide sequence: TGTGCCAGCCGACGAATGGGGCAGGGGAATGAAAAACTGTTTTTT.

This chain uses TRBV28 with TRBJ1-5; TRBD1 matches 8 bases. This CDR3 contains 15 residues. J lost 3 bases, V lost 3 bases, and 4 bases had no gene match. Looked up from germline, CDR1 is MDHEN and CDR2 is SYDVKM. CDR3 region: CASSFQGAANQPQHF. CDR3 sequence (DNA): TGTGCCAGCAGTTTTCAGGGGGCCGCCAATCAGCCCCAGCATTTT.

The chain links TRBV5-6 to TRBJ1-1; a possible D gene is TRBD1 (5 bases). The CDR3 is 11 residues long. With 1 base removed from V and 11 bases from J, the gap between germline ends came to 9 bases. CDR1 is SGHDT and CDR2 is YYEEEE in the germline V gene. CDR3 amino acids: CASSLQTEAFF. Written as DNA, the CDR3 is TGTGCCAGCAGCTTGCAGACAGAGGCTTTCTTT. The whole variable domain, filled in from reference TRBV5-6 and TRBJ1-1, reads DAGVTQSPTHLIKTRGQQVTLRCSPKSGHDTVSWYQQALGQGPQFIFQYYEEEERQRGNFPDRFSGHQFPNYSSELNVNALLLGDSALYLCASSLQTEAFFGQGTRLTVV.

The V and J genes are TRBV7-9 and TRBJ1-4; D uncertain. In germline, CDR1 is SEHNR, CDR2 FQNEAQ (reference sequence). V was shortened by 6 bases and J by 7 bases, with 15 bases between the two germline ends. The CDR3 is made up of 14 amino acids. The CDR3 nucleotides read TGTGCCAGCAGTGGAAGAGGGCTGGGTGAAAAACTGTTTTTT. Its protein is CASSGRGLGEKLFF.

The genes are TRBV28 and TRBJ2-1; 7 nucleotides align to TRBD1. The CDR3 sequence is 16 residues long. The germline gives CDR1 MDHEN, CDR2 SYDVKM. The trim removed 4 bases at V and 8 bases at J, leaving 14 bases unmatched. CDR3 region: CASSSSGTAARDEQFF. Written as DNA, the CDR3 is TGTGCCAGCAGTTCCTCCGGGACAGCCGCGAGGGATGAGCAGTTCTTC. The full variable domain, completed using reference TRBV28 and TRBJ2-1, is DVKVTQSSRYLVKRTGEKVFLECVQDMDHENMFWYRQDPGLGLRLIYFSYDVKMKEKGDIPEGYSVSREKKERFSLILESASTNQTSMYLCASSSSGTAARDEQFFGPGTRLTVL.